This TCR beta chain was documented in a study of blood T cell repertoires in COVID-19. About the research overall: Sources were T cells, B-cell-depleted T cells, or PBMCs; the material itself was cDNA or gDNA.

Sequencing used immunoSEQ multiplex PCR; TCRdb keeps in-frame clones, though not all of them. Of roughly 430,000 clones listed, around nine tenths are singletons. Clinical history reported by participants formed the basis on which cohorts were assigned. The CDR3 totals 17 residues. The ends were cut back, 8 bases at V and 6 bases at J, with 28 bases in the middle. Germline assignment: CDR1 MDHEN and CDR2 SYDVKM. Sequencing was performed on PBMCs or T cells enriched from blood (not recorded which). This sequence originates from a woman aged 18-35 years who had been exposed to COVID-19. The gene calls are TRBV28 and TRBJ1-2; possible D gene TRBD1, 5 bases. The CDR3 region has the DNA TGTGCCAGCTCCTTTAAGGGGAGGGGCGCTCGGTTGGATGGCTACACCTTC. As protein: CASSFKGRGARLDGYTF.